Listed here is a single T cell receptor (beta chain). Its antigen is unidentified. The entry originates in a study of T cell responses to AZD1222 COVID-19 vaccine. The method was immunoSEQ multiplex PCR; TCRdb's version includes in-frame clones alone and lacks a portion of them. This table has 90,000 to 150,000 clones, about 90% appearing once. Findings of the study overall: Recipients of AZD1222 seropositive at baseline numbered only 6 or 7. Breadth and depth of Spike-specific TCRs rose after two AZD1222 doses. No day 14 peak samples; only post-peak repertoires were characterized.

The CDR3 length is 14 residues. V gave up 7 bases and J gave up 4 bases; unmatched junction bases: 5. The germline V gene has CDR1 LNHNV and CDR2 YYDKDF (reference sequence). This chain joins TRBV15 and TRBJ2-2; 8 bases match TRBD2. The receptor was isolated from an adult in good health. This specimen consisted of peripheral blood, obtained on day 0 of AZD1222 vaccination. This CDR3 is CATKGLAGTGELFF. The DNA of the CDR3 is TGTGCCACCAAGGGGCTAGCGGGCACCGGGGAGCTGTTTTTT.